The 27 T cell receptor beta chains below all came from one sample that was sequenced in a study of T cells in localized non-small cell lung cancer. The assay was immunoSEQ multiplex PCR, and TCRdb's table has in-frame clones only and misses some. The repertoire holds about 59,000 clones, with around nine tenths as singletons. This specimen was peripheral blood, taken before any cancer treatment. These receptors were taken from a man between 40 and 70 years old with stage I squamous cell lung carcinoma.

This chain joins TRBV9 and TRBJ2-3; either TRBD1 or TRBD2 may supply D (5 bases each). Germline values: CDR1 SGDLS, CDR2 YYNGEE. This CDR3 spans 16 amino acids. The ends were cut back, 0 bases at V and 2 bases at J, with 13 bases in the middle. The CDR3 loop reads CASSVGGNSYTDTQYF. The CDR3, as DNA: TGTGCCAGCAGCGTAGGGGGGAACTCTTACACAGATACGCAGTATTTT. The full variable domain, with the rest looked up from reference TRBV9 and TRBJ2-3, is DSGVTQTPKHLITATGQRVTLRCSPRSGDLSVYWYQQSLDQGLQFLIQYYNGEERAKGNILERFSAQQFPDLHSELNLSSLELGDSALYFCASSVGGNSYTDTQYFGPGTRLTVL.

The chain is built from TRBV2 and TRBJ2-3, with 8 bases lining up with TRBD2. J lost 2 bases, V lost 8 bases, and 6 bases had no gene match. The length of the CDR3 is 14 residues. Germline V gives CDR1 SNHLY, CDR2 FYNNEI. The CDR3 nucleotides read TGTGCCAGCCCGGCTAGCGGGCCCACAGATACGCAGTATTTT. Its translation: CASPASGPTDTQYF.

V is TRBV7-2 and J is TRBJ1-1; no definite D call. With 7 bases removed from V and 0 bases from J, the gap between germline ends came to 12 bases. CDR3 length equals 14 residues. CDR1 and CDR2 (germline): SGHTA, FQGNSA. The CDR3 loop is CASNPHSMNTEAFF. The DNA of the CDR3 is TGTGCCAGCAACCCTCATAGCATGAACACTGAAGCTTTCTTT.

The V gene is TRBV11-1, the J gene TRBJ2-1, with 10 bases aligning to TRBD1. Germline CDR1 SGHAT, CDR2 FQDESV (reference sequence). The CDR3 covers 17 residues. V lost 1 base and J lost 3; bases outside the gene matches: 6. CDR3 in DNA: TGTGCCAGCAGCTTAGATCCGACAGGGGGCGGCTACAATGAGCAGTTCTTC. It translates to CASSLDPTGGGYNEQFF.

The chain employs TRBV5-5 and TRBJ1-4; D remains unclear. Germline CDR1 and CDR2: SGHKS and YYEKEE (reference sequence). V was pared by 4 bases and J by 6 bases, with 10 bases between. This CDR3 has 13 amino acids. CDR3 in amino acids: CASSPFSDEKLFF. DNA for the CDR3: TGTGCCAGCAGCCCCTTCAGCGATGAAAAACTGTTTTTT.

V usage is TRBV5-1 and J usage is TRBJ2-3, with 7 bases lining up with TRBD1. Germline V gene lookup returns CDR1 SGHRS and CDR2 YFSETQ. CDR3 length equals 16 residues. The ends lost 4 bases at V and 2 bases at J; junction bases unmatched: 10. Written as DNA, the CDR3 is TGCGCCAGCAGCACTGTACGAGACAGGGACACAGATACGCAGTATTTT. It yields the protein CASSTVRDRDTDTQYF.

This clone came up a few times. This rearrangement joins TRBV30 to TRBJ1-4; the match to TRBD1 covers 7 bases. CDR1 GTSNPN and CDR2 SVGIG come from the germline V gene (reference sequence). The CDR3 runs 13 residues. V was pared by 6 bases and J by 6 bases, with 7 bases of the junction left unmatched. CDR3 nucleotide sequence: TGTGCCTGTACCGGGACAGCGGATGAAAAACTGTTTTTT. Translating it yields CACTGTADEKLFF.

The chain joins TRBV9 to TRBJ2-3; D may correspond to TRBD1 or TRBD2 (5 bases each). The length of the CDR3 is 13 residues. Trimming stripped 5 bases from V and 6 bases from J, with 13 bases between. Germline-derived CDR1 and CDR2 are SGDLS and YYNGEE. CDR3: CASSNGGADTQYF. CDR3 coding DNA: TGTGCCAGCAGTAATGGGGGTGCGGATACGCAGTATTTT.

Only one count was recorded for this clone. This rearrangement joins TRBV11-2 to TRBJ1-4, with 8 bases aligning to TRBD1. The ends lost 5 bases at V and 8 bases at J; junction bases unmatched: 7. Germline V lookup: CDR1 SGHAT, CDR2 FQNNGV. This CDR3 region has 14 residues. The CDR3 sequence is CASSQDRVGEKLFF. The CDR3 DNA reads TGTGCCAGCAGCCAGGACAGGGTGGGAGAAAAACTGTTTTTT.

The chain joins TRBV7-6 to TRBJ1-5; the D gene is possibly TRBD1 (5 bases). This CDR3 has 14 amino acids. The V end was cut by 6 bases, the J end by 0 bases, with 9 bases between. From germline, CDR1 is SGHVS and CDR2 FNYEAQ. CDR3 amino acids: CASSPDSSNQPQHF. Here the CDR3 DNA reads TGTGCCAGCAGTCCCGACAGTAGCAATCAGCCCCAGCATTTT.

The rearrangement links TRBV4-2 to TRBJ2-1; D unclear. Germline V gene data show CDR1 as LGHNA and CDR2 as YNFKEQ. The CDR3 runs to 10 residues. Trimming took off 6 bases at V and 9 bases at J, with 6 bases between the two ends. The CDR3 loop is CASSGVEQFF. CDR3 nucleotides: TGTGCCAGCAGTGGGGTTGAGCAGTTCTTC.

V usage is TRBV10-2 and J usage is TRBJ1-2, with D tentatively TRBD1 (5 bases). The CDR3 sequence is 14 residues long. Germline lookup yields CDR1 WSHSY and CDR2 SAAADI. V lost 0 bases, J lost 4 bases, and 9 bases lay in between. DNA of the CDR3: TGCGCCAGCAGTGAGTCTTGGGGCGTCTATGGCTACACCTTC. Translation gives CASSESWGVYGYTF.

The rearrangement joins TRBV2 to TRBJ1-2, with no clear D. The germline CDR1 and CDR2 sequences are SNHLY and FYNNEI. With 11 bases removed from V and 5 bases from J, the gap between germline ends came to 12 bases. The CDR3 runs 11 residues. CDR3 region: CAGVIAYGYTF. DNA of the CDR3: TGTGCCGGCGTAATAGCGTATGGCTACACCTTC. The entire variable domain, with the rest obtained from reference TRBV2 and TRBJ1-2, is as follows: EPEVTQTPSHQVTQMGQEVILRCVPISNHLYFYWYRQILGQKVEFLVSFYNNEISEKSEIFDDQFSVERPDGSNFTLKIRSTKLEDSAMYFCAGVIAYGYTFGSGTRLTVV.

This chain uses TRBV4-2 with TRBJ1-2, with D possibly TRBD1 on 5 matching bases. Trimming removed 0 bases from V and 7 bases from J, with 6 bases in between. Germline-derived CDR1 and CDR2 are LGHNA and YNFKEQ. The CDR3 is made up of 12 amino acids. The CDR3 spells CASSQETGGYTF. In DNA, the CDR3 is TGTGCCAGCAGCCAAGAAACAGGTGGCTACACCTTC.

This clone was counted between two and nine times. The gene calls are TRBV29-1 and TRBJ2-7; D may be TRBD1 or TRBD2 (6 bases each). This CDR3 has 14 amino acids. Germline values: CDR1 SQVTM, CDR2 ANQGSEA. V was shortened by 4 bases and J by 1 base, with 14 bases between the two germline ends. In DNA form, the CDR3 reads TGCAGCGTTGCCCAGGGGACTTCGTCCTACGAGCAGTACTTC. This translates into CSVAQGTSSYEQYF.

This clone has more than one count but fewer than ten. Here the CDR3 reads CAWANPGEKLFF. For the CDR3, the DNA is TGTGCCTGGGCAAACCCGGGGGAAAAACTGTTTTTT. The rearrangement links TRBV30 to TRBJ1-4; D is undetermined. This CDR3 is 12 amino acids long. Germline loops: CDR1 GTSNPN, CDR2 SVGIG (reference sequence). Trimming shortened V by 5 bases and J by 8 bases, and 12 bases separated the two germline ends. The full variable domain, in which reference TRBV30 and TRBJ1-4 provide the parts outside the CDR3, is SQTIHQWPATLVQPVGSPLSLECTVEGTSNPNLYWYRQAAGRGLQLLFYSVGIGQISSEVPQNLSASRPQDRQFILSSKKLLLSDSGFYLCAWANPGEKLFFGSGTQLSVL.

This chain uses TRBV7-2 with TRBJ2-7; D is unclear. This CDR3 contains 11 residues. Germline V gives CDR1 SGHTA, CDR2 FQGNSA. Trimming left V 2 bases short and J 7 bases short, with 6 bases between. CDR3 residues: CASSLKGEQYF. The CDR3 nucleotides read TGTGCCAGCAGCTTAAAAGGGGAGCAGTACTTC.

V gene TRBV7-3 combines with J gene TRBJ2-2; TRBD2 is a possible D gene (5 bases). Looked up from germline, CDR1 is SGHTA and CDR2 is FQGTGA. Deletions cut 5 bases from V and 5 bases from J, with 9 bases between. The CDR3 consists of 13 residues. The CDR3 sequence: CASSRERTGELFF. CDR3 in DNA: TGTGCCAGCAGCCGCGAGCGGACCGGGGAGCTGTTTTTT. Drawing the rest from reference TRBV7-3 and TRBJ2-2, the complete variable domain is GAGVSQTPSNKVTEKGKYVELRCDPISGHTALYWYRQSLGQGPEFLIYFQGTGAADDSGLPNDRFFAVRPEGSVSTLKIQRTERGDSAVYLCASSRERTGELFFGEGSRLTVL.

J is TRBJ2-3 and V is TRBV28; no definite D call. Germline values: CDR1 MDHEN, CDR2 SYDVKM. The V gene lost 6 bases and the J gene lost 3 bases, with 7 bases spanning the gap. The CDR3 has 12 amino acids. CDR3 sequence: CASRTQTDTQYF. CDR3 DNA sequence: TGTGCCAGCAGAACCCAGACAGATACGCAGTATTTT.

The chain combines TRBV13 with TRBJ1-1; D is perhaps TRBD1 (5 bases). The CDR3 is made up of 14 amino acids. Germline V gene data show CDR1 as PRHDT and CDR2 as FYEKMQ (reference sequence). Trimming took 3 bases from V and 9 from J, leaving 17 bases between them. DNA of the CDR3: TGTGCCAGCAGCTTCCCCCAAAGTACGGGACAAGCTTTCTTT. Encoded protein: CASSFPQSTGQAFF. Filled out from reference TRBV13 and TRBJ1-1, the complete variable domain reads AAGVIQSPRHLIKEKRETATLKCYPIPRHDTVYWYQQGPGQDPQFLISFYEKMQSDKGSIPDRFSAQQFSDYHSELNMSSLELGDSALYFCASSFPQSTGQAFFGQGTRLTVV.

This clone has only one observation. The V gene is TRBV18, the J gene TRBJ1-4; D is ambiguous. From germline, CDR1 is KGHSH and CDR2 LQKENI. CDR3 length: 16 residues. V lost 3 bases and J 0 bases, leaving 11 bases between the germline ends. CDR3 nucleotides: TGTGCCAGCTCACCGGCCACGACTGCAACTAATGAAAAACTGTTTTTT. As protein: CASSPATTATNEKLFF.

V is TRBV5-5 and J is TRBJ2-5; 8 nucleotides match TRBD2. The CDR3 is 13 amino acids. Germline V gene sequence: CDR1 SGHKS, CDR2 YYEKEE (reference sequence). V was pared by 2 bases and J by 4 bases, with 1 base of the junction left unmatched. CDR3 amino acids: CASSFLAGETQYF. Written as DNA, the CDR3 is TGTGCCAGCAGCTTCCTAGCGGGAGAGACCCAGTACTTC.

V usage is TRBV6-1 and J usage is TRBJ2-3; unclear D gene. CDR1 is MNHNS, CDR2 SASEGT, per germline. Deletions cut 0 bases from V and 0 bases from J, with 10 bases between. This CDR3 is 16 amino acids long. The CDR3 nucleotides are TGTGCCAGCAGTGAAGCGCTTCCTAGGAGCACAGATACGCAGTATTTT. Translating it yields CASSEALPRSTDTQYF.

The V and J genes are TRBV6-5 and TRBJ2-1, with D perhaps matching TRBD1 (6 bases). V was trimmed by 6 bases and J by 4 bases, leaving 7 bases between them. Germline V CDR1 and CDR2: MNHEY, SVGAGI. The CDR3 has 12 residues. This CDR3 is CASRGTYNEQFF. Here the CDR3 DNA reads TGTGCCAGCAGAGGGACATACAATGAGCAGTTCTTC.

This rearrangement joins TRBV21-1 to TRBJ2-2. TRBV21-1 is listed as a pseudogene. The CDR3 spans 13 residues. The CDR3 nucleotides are TGTGCCAGCACCTCGGCGCTCGGCGGGGAGCTGTTTTTT. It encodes CASTSALGGELFF.

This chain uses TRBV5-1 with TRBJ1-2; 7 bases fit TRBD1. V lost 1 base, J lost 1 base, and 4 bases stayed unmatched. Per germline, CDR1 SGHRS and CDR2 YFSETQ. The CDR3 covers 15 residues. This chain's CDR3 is CASSLRDSLNYGYTF. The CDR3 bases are TGCGCCAGCAGCTTGCGGGACAGCCTTAACTATGGCTACACCTTC.

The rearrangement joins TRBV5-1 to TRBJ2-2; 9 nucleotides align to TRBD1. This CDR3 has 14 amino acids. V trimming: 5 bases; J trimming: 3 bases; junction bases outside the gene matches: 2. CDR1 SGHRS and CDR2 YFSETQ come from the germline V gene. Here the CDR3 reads CASSWTGDTGELFF. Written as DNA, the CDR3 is TGCGCCAGCAGTTGGACAGGGGACACCGGGGAGCTGTTTTTT.